Shown below are 17 T cell receptor beta chains from a single sample sequenced in a study of CD8 T cells in ankylosing spondylitis. One entry per CDR3 protein results from TCRdb running MiXCR on the 5' RACE reads. Here the sample spans about 42,000 distinct CDR3 sequences, about 2.5% being singletons. Source material: blood, either unsorted or a sorted T cell fraction (not recorded which). The receptors derive from a male donor with ankylosing spondylitis or in good health (not recorded which).

This clonotype was counted many times. The genes are TRBV9 and TRBJ2-1; D could derive from TRBD1 or TRBD2 (5 bases each). CDR3 length: 17 amino acids. Looked up from germline, CDR1 is SGDLS and CDR2 is YYNGEE. V was pared by 3 bases and J by 3 bases, with 19 bases between. CDR3 sequence: CASSARDAFALYNEQFF. DNA for the CDR3: TGTGCCAGCAGCGCCCGGGACGCCTTTGCCCTCTACAATGAGCAGTTCTTC.

This clonotype was found many times. V is TRBV9 and J is TRBJ2-7, with D unresolved. Trimming removed 5 bases at V and 2 bases at J, with 14 bases between. Germline CDR1 reads SGDLS; CDR2 reads YYNGEE. The CDR3 extends over 14 amino acids. The CDR3, as DNA: TGTGCCAGCAGTCTCGGACCAGGAACCTACGAGCAGTACTTC. This codes for CASSLGPGTYEQYF. Variable domain in full (rest from reference TRBV9 and TRBJ2-7): DSGVTQTPKHLITATGQRVTLRCSPRSGDLSVYWYQQSLDQGLQFLIQYYNGEERAKGNILERFSAQQFPDLHSELNLSSLELGDSALYFCASSLGPGTYEQYFGPGTRLTVT.

In its sample, this clonotype was seen many times. The chain carries TRBV9 and TRBJ2-7; 7 nucleotides align to TRBD2. The CDR3 has 16 amino acids. J lost 3 bases, V lost 1 base, and 10 bases had no gene match. Germline V gene data show CDR1 as SGDLS and CDR2 as YYNGEE. The CDR3 sequence: CASSVSSGGSYYEQYF. As DNA, the CDR3 is TGTGCCAGCAGCGTATCTAGCGGAGGAAGCTACTACGAGCAGTACTTC.

This clonotype was found many times. The chain has TRBV9 and TRBJ2-1; D unresolved. CDR1 SGDLS and CDR2 YYNGEE come from the germline V gene. Trimming cost V 0 bases and J 8 bases, with 12 bases left between them. This CDR3 has 14 amino acids. The CDR3 sequence: CASSVASLFDEQFF. The DNA for the CDR3 is TGTGCCAGCAGCGTAGCTTCACTATTTGATGAGCAGTTCTTC.

This clonotype was recorded at least ten times. The genes are TRBV9 and TRBJ2-2; 10 bases fit TRBD2. Per the germline V gene, CDR1 is SGDLS and CDR2 is YYNGEE. CDR3 length equals 15 residues. The junction had 6 bases not matched to a gene; V was cut back by 6 bases and J by 4 bases. CDR3: CASTRTSGSTGELFF. The CDR3 DNA follows: TGTGCCAGCACCAGGACTAGCGGTTCCACCGGGGAGCTGTTTTTT.

This clonotype was seen many times. The gene calls are TRBV9 and TRBJ2-1; no firm D call. The CDR3 spans 17 residues. CDR1 and CDR2 (germline): SGDLS, YYNGEE. Trimming cost V 2 bases and J 6 bases, with 21 bases left between them. CDR3: CASSVGGGSPWANEQFF. The DNA of the CDR3 is TGTGCCAGCAGCGTGGGCGGTGGCTCCCCATGGGCCAATGAGCAGTTCTTC.

This clonotype was picked up many times. The V gene is TRBV9, the J gene TRBJ2-7; D unresolved. CDR1 is SGDLS and CDR2 is YYNGEE in the germline V gene. The CDR3 covers 13 residues. Trimming removed 1 base from V and 5 bases from J, with 10 bases in between. In nucleotides, the CDR3 is TGTGCCAGCAGCGTAAGCCCTCTCAACGAGCAGTACTTC. Encoded protein: CASSVSPLNEQYF.

This clonotype has ten or more counts. CDR3 sequence: CASTERGTSGRTGELFF. Written as DNA, the CDR3 is TGTGCCAGCACCGAGAGAGGGACTAGCGGGAGGACCGGGGAGCTGTTTTTT. The V and J genes are TRBV9 and TRBJ2-2; 15 nucleotides align to TRBD2. CDR3 size: 17 residues. CDR1 is SGDLS and CDR2 is YYNGEE in the germline V gene. Germline trimming cut 6 bases from V and 5 bases from J; bases unmatched to any gene: 8.

This clonotype has at least ten counts. V usage is TRBV9 and J usage is TRBJ1-4; possible D gene TRBD1, 6 bases. CDR1 and CDR2 (germline): SGDLS, YYNGEE. The CDR3 covers 15 residues. V lost 0 bases, J lost 8 bases, and 14 bases lay in between. CDR3 in DNA: TGTGCCAGCAGCGTAGGTGTGCGGAGGGGGGAAAAACTGTTTTTT. Protein: CASSVGVRRGEKLFF.

This clonotype was seen repeatedly, ten times or more. The genes are TRBV9 and TRBJ1-1; D not resolved. CDR1 and CDR2 (germline): SGDLS, YYNGEE. V lost 4 bases to trimming and J lost 5 bases, with 9 bases between them. This CDR3 is 12 amino acids long. CDR3 DNA: TGTGCCAGCAGCCCAACGGGGACTGAAGCTTTCTTT. Protein sequence: CASSPTGTEAFF.

This clonotype was counted many times. The DNA for the CDR3 is TGTGCCAGCAGCGTAGCGGACAGGACTTACAATGAGCAGTTCTTC. Protein sequence: CASSVADRTYNEQFF. The rearrangement links TRBV9 to TRBJ2-1; 7 bases line up with TRBD1. CDR3 length equals 15 residues. J gave up 4 bases and V 0 bases, and 4 bases lay outside the gene matches. Germline CDR1 SGDLS, CDR2 YYNGEE. The variable domain in full, completed from reference TRBV9 and TRBJ2-1, reads DSGVTQTPKHLITATGQRVTLRCSPRSGDLSVYWYQQSLDQGLQFLIQYYNGEERAKGNILERFSAQQFPDLHSELNLSSLELGDSALYFCASSVADRTYNEQFFGPGTRLTVL.

This clonotype was detected ten times or more. The rearrangement links TRBV9 to TRBJ2-7; the match to TRBD2 covers 8 bases. The CDR3 has 15 amino acids. Germline loops: CDR1 SGDLS, CDR2 YYNGEE. The junction had 9 bases not matched to a gene; V was cut back by 3 bases and J by 4 bases. The CDR3 DNA reads as TGTGCCAGCAGCGCGACTAGCGCCCTTTCATACGAGCAGTACTTC. Protein: CASSATSALSYEQYF.

This clonotype was observed many times. This chain uses TRBV9 with TRBJ2-5, with D tentatively TRBD2 (6 bases). Germline lookup yields CDR1 SGDLS and CDR2 YYNGEE. V lost 2 bases to trimming and J lost 1 base, with 9 bases between them. The CDR3 length is 14 residues. The CDR3 nucleotides read TGTGCCAGCAGCGTGGGCGGGGTCCAAGAGACCCAGTACTTC. Amino acids: CASSVGGVQETQYF.

Ten or more counts support this clonotype. The chain uses TRBV9 and TRBJ2-2, with D perhaps TRBD1 (5 bases). V was pared by 0 bases and J by 3 bases, with 9 bases between. The CDR3 sequence is 15 residues long. The germline V gene encodes CDR1 SGDLS and CDR2 YYNGEE. CDR3 loop: CASSVVGRDTGELFF. DNA for the CDR3: TGTGCCAGCAGCGTAGTGGGCAGGGACACCGGGGAGCTGTTTTTT.

This clonotype has a count of ten or more. J is TRBJ2-7 and V is TRBV9; perhaps TRBD1 as D (6 bases). The CDR3 is 15 amino acids. In germline, CDR1 is SGDLS, CDR2 YYNGEE. The ends were cut back, 1 base at V and 0 bases at J, with 11 bases in the middle. The chain's CDR3 is CASSVSLDSSYEQYF. The CDR3 region has the DNA TGTGCCAGCAGCGTAAGCCTGGACAGCTCCTACGAGCAGTACTTC.

This clonotype was observed many times. This chain links TRBV9 with TRBJ2-1, with 10 bases that match TRBD1. Losses at the gene ends were 0 bases for V and 0 bases for J; bases not matched to a gene: 6. The CDR3 is made up of 18 amino acids. The germline V gene encodes CDR1 SGDLS and CDR2 YYNGEE. DNA for the CDR3: TGTGCCAGCAGCGTAGGGACAGGGGGTGGGAGCTCCTACAATGAGCAGTTCTTC. Translating it yields CASSVGTGGGSSYNEQFF.

The chain links TRBV9 to TRBJ1-2; D is perhaps TRBD1 (5 bases). V was shortened by 10 bases and J by 3 bases, with 16 bases between the two germline ends. CDR1 is SGDLS and CDR2 is YYNGEE in the germline V gene. The CDR3 length is 13 residues. CDR3 sequence: CASLGTLHYGYTF. The DNA for the CDR3 is TGTGCCTCCCTGGGGACTCTCCACTATGGCTACACCTTC.